This TCR beta chain emerged from a study of PD-1 blockade in classical Hodgkin lymphoma (TCRdb year 2020). Context from the whole study: Nivolumab dosing was 3 mg/kg intravenously every 2 weeks, continuing until either disease progression or unacceptable toxicity. The study used TCR beta sequencing and CyTOF to define a peripheral blood immune signature of response to PD-1 blockade in classical Hodgkin lymphoma. Overall results and qualifications from the work: Baseline diversity similar to that of newly diagnosed patients was observed in trial patients achieving complete response, whereas significantly lower diversity was observed in partial responders and progressors. By C4D1, a significant rise was seen in CD4+ TCR diversity but not in CD8+ TCR diversity (p=0.0027 vs p=0.16), and the rise was most apparent among complete responders (p=0.02). Only a single clinical trial cohort was studied, and what caused the repertoire differences, possibly disease activity or prior therapy, remained undefined. Baseline TCR diversity was reported to be lower in newly diagnosed patients than in healthy donors and to be lower still in relapsed/refractory patients. Lower diversity was seen in patients whose nivolumab began less than 1 year after ASCT, and these patients were left out of later analyses so that immune reconstitution would not confound the results.

Comment on this clone: Its antigen is still unknown. Base quality data are lacking; no much larger clone is found one base away.

The time point label, read with the paper, signifies: cycle 2 day 1 (C2D1) of nivolumab. All trial patients had relapsed after autologous stem cell transplantation, with cohorts A, B and C differing in prior brentuximab vedotin exposure. A total of fewer than 65 patients with relapsed/refractory classical Hodgkin lymphoma made up the trial cohort, and each patient's best overall response was complete response, partial response or progressive disease. Single-agent nivolumab was administered to trial patients in the multi-cohort phase II CheckMate 205 trial. An independent review committee assessed best overall response by applying the 2007 International Working Group response criteria. Trial PBMCs were obtained immediately prior to nivolumab initiation (C1D1) and on therapy at cycle 2 day 1 and cycle 4 day 1. Peripheral blood was collected in 8 mL Vacutainer Cell Preparation Tubes, from which PBMCs were isolated by centrifugation and then cryopreserved.

V is pruned by 2 bases and J by 7 bases, leaving 3 bases of the junction without a gene match. CDR1 and CDR2, per the germline V gene (reference sequence), are MNHNY and SVGAGI. The CDR3, from cysteine to phenylalanine, totals 13 residues. The read is trimmed to its CDR3 DNA, 39 bases read in frame from base 1. The Qiagen DNeasy kit was used to extract genomic DNA from unsorted PBMCs and from the negatively selected CD4+ and CD8+ fractions. Amplification of TCR beta CDR3 regions was done by immunoSEQ multiplex PCR with primers that anneal to V and J segments. Amplification bias was minimized using a synthetic immune receptor repertoire, and residual bias was removed computationally after sequencing. As for the authors' bioinformatics: Custom Python scripts were used to quantify repertoire diversity as the Shannon entropy index. Unsorted, CD4+ and CD8+ repertoires were analyzed separately, except for combined analyses in which CD4+ and CD8+ sequences were merged in silico. A clone counted as expanded when the clone's frequency after treatment rose at least 2-fold relative to C1D1, and clones undetected at baseline were given a pseudocount of 0.5. Singleton clones were defined as clones with 0 or 1 copy at C1D1, and non-singleton clones were defined as clones with 2 or more copies. Clones expanded in unsorted samples were labelled as CD4+, CD8+ or unknown by matching protein sequences in sorted samples from the same patient. Wilcoxon tests on paired samples were used to test diversity changes from C1D1 to C4D1. Entries here come from immuneACCESS through TCRdb and include only in-frame sequences with V and J called. Some clones fail to appear in such tables; in the studies checked, an unresolved V gene covers under half of the shortfall, and the cause of the remainder is unknown. The D gene and trimming were derived from the DNA, and the V and J assignments and clone size from that table. A total of about 18,000 clones appear in this sample, 80% to 90% of them only once. Clones ranked in the top ten supply approximately 14% of the sample.

The rearrangement combines TRBV6-6 with TRBJ2-3; the central 7 bases match TRBD2. This sample comprised peripheral blood mononuclear cells (PBMCs), obtained before the second cycle of nivolumab. This clonotype was obtained from a human donor with classical Hodgkin lymphoma. The CDR3 here reads CASSYGGGNTQYF. The sequence in DNA is TGTGCCAGCAGTTACGGGGGGGGGAATACGCAGTATTTT.